The source of this T cell receptor (beta chain) is a study of blood T cell repertoires in COVID-19. Turning to the study itself: Sites in the United States, Italy and Spain provided acute and convalescent COVID-19 samples. From T cells, B-cell-depleted T cells, or PBMCs came the material, which was cDNA or gDNA.

Patients at the Seattle site were enrolled during active infection and followed longitudinally. This clone was seen a few times. Trimming cost V 0 bases and J 4 bases, with 5 bases left between them. Germline CDR1 and CDR2: SGHKS and YYEKEE (reference sequence). This CDR3 has 13 amino acids. Source study methods: Using reference gene primer amplification, nucleated cell counts were estimated. The data were produced by immunoSEQ multiplex PCR, yet TCRdb's version contains in-frame clones alone and is incomplete. V and J calls and clone size are those listed in that table; D and trimming were worked out from the DNA. There are about half a million clones in the sample; 89% occur only once, and over 0.7% lies in the top ten.

What was sequenced was peripheral blood. V is TRBV5-5 and J is TRBJ1-5; TRBD1 might be the D (5 bases). The sequence came from a man younger than 30 with COVID-19, enrolled during active disease. The CDR3 region has the DNA TGTGCCAGCAGCTTGGGGACAAATCAGCCCCAGCATTTT. As protein: CASSLGTNQPQHF.